This TCR beta chain was captured in a study of T cell responses to AZD1222 COVID-19 vaccine. With 2 bases removed from V and 1 base from J, the gap between germline ends came to 6 bases. The CDR3 extends over 13 amino acids. Germline V CDR1 and CDR2: LNHNV, YYDKDF (reference sequence). Profiling relied on immunoSEQ multiplex PCR, and the TCRdb table lists in-frame clones only, not all of them. The sample has 110,000 to 150,000 clones, roughly 90% seen once; the top ten hold less than 3.5%. Study-level results: In a largely white British group with more females than males, clonal diversity was possibly underestimated. Among those given AZD1222, only 6 or 7 were seropositive at baseline. Spike-specific TCR repertoires showed rising breadth and depth after two AZD1222 doses. Of spike-specific TCRs, nearly half reportedly target regions left unmutated in variants.

A note on this clone: Its target is not known.

The clonotype originates from an adult who received the AZD1222 COVID-19 vaccine. The V gene is TRBV15, the J gene TRBJ2-7; D uncertain. Sequencing was performed on peripheral blood, taken 28 days after the second AZD1222 dose. The CDR3: CATSRHMSYEQYF. CDR3 nucleotide sequence: TGTGCCACCAGCAGACACATGTCCTACGAGCAGTACTTC.